This T cell receptor beta chain was found in a study of CD4 T cells in relation to SARS-CoV-2 and coronaviruses. Study overall: Patient ages ranged from roughly 21 to 75, median 38.

Generated by immunoSEQ multiplex PCR, the TCRdb table keeps only in-frame clones and is missing some. The table has 30,000 to 45,000 clones, 70% to 85% seen once. This clone appeared a single time. Its specificity is unknown. CDR3 length equals 16 residues. Germline V gene lookup returns CDR1 LGHDT and CDR2 YNNKEL (reference sequence). V was trimmed by 2 bases and J by 2 bases, leaving 15 bases between them. The chain employs TRBV3-1 (or the pseudogene TRBV3-2) and TRBJ1-2, with D tentatively TRBD1 (5 bases). The sample comprised memory CD4+ T cells from PBMCs, cultured in vitro. The TCR originated in an adult with COVID-19. CDR3 in DNA: TGTGCCAGCAGCCAACTACGGGGACGGGGGAACTATGGCTACACCTTC. This encodes CASSQLRGRGNYGYTF.